This T cell receptor (beta chain) was captured by sequencing in a study of response to subunit inactivated influenza vaccine. Each CDR3 protein is one row after TCRdb ran MiXCR on the RT-PCR reads. Of 860,000 or so distinct CDR3 sequences detected, 21% appear once; the ten largest clones hold about 10%. Trimming stripped 0 bases from V and 2 bases from J, with 11 bases between. The CDR3 runs 15 residues. The germline CDR1 and CDR2 sequences are MNHEY and SVGAGI. The clonotype originates from a man aged 50 to 60 who received an inactivated influenza vaccine. The chain employs TRBV6-5 and TRBJ2-7, with a tentative D call TRBD2 (7 bases). Sequences were derived from PBMCs from blood, sampled 4 to 6 days after vaccination. CDR3 DNA sequence: TGTGCCAGCAGTTACTCGAAGGGGGGGGCCTACGAGCAGTACTTC. Encoded protein: CASSYSKGGAYEQYF.